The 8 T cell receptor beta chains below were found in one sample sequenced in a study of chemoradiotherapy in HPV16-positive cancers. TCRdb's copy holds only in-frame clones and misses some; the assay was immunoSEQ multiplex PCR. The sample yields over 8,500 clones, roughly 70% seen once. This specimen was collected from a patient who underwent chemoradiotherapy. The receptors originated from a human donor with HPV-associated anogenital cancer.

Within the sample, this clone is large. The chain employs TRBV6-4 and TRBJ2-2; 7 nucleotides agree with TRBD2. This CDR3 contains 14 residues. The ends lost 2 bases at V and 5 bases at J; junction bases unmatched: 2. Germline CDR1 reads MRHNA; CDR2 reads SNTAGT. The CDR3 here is CASSDGRETGELFF. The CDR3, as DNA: TGTGCCAGCAGTGACGGGCGGGAGACCGGGGAGCTGTTTTTT.

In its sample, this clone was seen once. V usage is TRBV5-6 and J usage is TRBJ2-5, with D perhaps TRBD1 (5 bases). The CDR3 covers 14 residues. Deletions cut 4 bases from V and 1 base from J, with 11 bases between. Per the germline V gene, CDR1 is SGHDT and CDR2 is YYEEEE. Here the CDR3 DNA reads TGTGCCAGCAGCCAAGTCACAGGCCAAGAGACCCAGTACTTC. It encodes CASSQVTGQETQYF.

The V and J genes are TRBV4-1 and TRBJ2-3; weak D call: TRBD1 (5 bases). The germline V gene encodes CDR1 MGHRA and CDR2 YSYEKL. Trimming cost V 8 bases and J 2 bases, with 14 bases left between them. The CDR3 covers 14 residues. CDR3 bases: TGCGCCAGCGGACGACAGATTCCCACAGATACGCAGTATTTT. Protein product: CASGRQIPTDTQYF.

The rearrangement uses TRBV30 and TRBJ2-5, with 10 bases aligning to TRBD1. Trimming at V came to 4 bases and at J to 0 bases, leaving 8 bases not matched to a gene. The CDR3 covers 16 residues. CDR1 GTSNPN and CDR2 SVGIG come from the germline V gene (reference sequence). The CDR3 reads CAWTPRGTGDQETQYF. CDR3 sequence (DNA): TGTGCCTGGACCCCCCGGGGGACAGGGGACCAAGAGACCCAGTACTTC.

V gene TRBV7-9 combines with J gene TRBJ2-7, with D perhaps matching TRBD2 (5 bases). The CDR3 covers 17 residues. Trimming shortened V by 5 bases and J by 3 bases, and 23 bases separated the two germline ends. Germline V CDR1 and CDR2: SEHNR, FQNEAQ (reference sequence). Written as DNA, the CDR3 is TGTGCCAGCAGCACCCCAACTGAGCGGAGCCTAGACTACGAGCAGTACTTC. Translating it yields CASSTPTERSLDYEQYF. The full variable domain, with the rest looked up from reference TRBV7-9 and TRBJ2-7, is DTGVSQNPRHKITKRGQNVTFRCDPISEHNRLYWYRQTLGQGPEFLTYFQNEAQLEKSRLLSDRFSAERPKGSFSTLEIQRTEQGDSAMYLCASSTPTERSLDYEQYFGPGTRLTVT.

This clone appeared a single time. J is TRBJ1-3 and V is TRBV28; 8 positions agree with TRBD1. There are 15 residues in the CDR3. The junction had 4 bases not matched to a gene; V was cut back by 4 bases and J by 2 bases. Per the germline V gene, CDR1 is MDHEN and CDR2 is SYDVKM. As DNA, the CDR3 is TGTGCCAGCAGTTCCGACAGGGGAGCTGGAAACACCATATATTTT. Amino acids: CASSSDRGAGNTIYF. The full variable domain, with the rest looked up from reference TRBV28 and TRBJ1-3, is DVKVTQSSRYLVKRTGEKVFLECVQDMDHENMFWYRQDPGLGLRLIYFSYDVKMKEKGDIPEGYSVSREKKERFSLILESASTNQTSMYLCASSSDRGAGNTIYFGEGSWLTVV.

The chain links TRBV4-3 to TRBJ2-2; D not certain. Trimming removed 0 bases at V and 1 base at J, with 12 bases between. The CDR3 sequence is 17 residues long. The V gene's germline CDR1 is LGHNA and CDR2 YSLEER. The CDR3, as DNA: TGCGCCAGCAGCCAAGACTCCCTTGGCGGGAACACCGGGGAGCTGTTTTTT. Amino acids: CASSQDSLGGNTGELFF.

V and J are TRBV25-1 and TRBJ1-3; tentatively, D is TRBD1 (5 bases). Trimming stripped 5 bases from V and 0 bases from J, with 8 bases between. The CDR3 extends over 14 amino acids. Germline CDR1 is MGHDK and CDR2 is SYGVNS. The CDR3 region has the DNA TGTGCCAGCAGTACAGGAGACTCTGGAAACACCATATATTTT. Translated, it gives CASSTGDSGNTIYF.